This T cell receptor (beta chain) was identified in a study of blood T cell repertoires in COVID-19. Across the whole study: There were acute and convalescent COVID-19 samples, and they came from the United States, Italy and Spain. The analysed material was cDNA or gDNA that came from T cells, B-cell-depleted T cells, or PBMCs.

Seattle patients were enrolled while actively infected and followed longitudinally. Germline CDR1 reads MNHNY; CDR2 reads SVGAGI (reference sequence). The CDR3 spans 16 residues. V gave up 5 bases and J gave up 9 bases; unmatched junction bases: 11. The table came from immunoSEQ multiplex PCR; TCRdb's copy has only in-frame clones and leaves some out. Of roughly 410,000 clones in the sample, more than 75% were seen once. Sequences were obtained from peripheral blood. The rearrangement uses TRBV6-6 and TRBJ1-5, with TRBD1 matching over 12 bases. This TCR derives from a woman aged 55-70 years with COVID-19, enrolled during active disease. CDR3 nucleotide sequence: TGTGCCAGCAGTCAAAAGGGGACAGGGGGCGTATTGCCCCAGCATTTT. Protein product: CASSQKGTGGVLPQHF.